The present TCR beta chain was sequenced within a study of CD8 T cells in Susac syndrome. Reverse transcription of about 0.45 to 1 ug RNA was carried out with random hexamers. TCR beta CDR3 was amplified by immunoSEQ covering 54 Vbeta and 13 Jbeta. Via MiXCR, TCRdb re-called the immunoSEQ multiplex PCR reads, giving one row per CDR3 protein. Here the sample spans under 200,000 distinct CDR3 sequences, around 94% being singletons. CD8+ and CD4+ T cells taken from blood had their TCR beta sequenced. While serving as controls, healthy donors were matched for age and sex. CDR3 size: 15 residues. After removal of 1 base from V and 2 bases from J, the junction contained 5 bases not matched to a gene.

The sample comprised CD4+ T cells from PBMCs. The chain is built from TRBV12-3 or TRBV12-4 and TRBJ2-7, with TRBD1 matching 7 bases. The receptor was derived from a human donor in good health. The CDR3 protein is CASSLGYQGAYEQYF. CDR3 nucleotides: TGTGCCAGCAGTTTAGGGTACCAGGGGGCCTACGAGCAGTACTTC.